This passage covers 23 T cell receptor beta chains from one sample sequenced in a study of T cell changes during pregnancy in multiple sclerosis. Sequenced by immunoSEQ multiplex PCR; TCRdb stores in-frame clones only, minus some. The sample carries some 70,000 clones, about 90% recorded once. The material sequenced was peripheral blood, taken in the second trimester of pregnancy. These receptors were taken from a female donor in good health, enrolled as a control in a pregnancy study.

The chain carries TRBV6-1 and TRBJ1-1; D perhaps matches TRBD1 (5 bases). Germline loops: CDR1 MNHNS, CDR2 SASEGT. This CDR3 has 14 residues. Trimming took off 2 bases at V and 7 bases at J, with 14 bases between the two ends. DNA for the CDR3: TGTGCCAGCAGTGAATTCGTGGGGCCCGGTGAAGCTTTCTTT. The encoded protein is CASSEFVGPGEAFF.

V usage is TRBV28 and J usage is TRBJ2-7; TRBD1 matches at 7 bases. This CDR3 has 14 amino acids. J gave up 3 bases and V 3 bases, and 5 bases lay outside the gene matches. In germline, CDR1 is MDHEN, CDR2 SYDVKM. CDR3 nucleotide sequence: TGTGCCAGCAGTTTTCAGCAGGGGGTCTACGAGCAGTACTTC. Protein: CASSFQQGVYEQYF.

The V call is TRBV30, the J call TRBJ1-3, with TRBD1 as a possible D gene (5 bases). The CDR3 consists of 13 residues. Trimming left V 1 base short and J 12 bases short, with 16 bases between. CDR1 is GTSNPN and CDR2 is SVGIG in the germline V gene (reference sequence). CDR3 coding DNA: TGTGCCTGGAGTGCAGCCCAACCGGGGGTCATATATTTT. Its translation: CAWSAAQPGVIYF.

The genes are TRBV4-1 and TRBJ1-5; perhaps TRBD1 as D (6 bases). The V and J ends lost 0 bases and 3 bases respectively, with 9 bases between them. The CDR3 extends over 15 amino acids. CDR1 and CDR2 (germline): MGHRA, YSYEKL. The CDR3 loop is CASSQDDRFNQPQHF. As DNA, the CDR3 is TGCGCCAGCAGCCAAGATGACAGGTTCAATCAGCCCCAGCATTTT.

Written as DNA, the CDR3 is TGTGCCAGCAGTGACACAGGGGGCAAAAACATTCAGTACTTC. Amino acids: CASSDTGGKNIQYF. The gene calls are TRBV2 and TRBJ2-4, with 8 bases that match TRBD1. Germline V CDR1 and CDR2: SNHLY, FYNNEI. Unmatched junction bases numbered 1, after V lost 3 bases and J lost 3 bases. CDR3 size: 14 residues.

The chain couples TRBV25-1 to TRBJ2-7, with D possibly being TRBD1 (6 bases). The CDR3 totals 15 residues. Germline V gene lookup returns CDR1 MGHDK and CDR2 SYGVNS. Trimming pared 3 bases from V and 1 base from J, leaving 13 bases between. The CDR3 region is CASSDRGSWSYEQYF. The CDR3 coding sequence is TGTGCCAGCAGTGACAGGGGCAGCTGGTCCTACGAGCAGTACTTC.

The chain uses TRBV6-5 and TRBJ2-5; D may be TRBD2 (7 bases). Between the trimmed V and J ends, which lost 5 bases and 8 bases, there was a span of 18 bases. There are 14 residues in the CDR3. CDR1 MNHEY and CDR2 SVGAGI come from the germline V gene. As DNA, the CDR3 is TGTGCCAGCAGTACCAGGGGAGGGACTTCTACCCAGTACTTC. This translates into CASSTRGGTSTQYF.

The V and J genes are TRBV19 and TRBJ2-1; a weak D match, TRBD2 (6 bases). Trimming left V 7 bases short and J 5 bases short, with 12 bases between. From germline, CDR1 is LNHDA and CDR2 SQIVND (reference sequence). This CDR3 is built from 13 residues. CDR3 in amino acids: CASNGGVDNEQFF. The CDR3 coding sequence is TGTGCCAGTAACGGCGGGGTAGACAATGAGCAGTTCTTC.

The V call is TRBV5-8, the J call TRBJ2-2; TRBD2 agrees at 12 bases. Germline-derived CDR1 and CDR2 are SGHTS and YDEGEE. The CDR3 contains 15 residues. With 4 bases clipped from V and 6 bases from J, the junction kept 4 bases outside the gene matches. In DNA, the CDR3 is TGTGCCAGCAGCCCTAGACTAGCGGGAGCCGGGGAGCTGTTTTTT. This sequence encodes CASSPRLAGAGELFF.

The V and J genes are TRBV5-4 and TRBJ2-3, with 7 bases lining up with TRBD2. This CDR3 region has 15 residues. From germline, CDR1 is SGHNT and CDR2 YYREEE (reference sequence). The V segment lost 2 bases and the J segment 0 bases; nucleotides outside the gene matches: 3. The CDR3 reads CASSFLSGSTDTQYF. The CDR3 nucleotides are TGTGCCAGCAGCTTCCTTAGCGGGAGCACAGATACGCAGTATTTT.

The genes are TRBV7-9 and TRBJ2-1, with 9 bases fitting TRBD2. From germline, CDR1 is SEHNR and CDR2 FQNEAQ (reference sequence). The CDR3 spans 17 residues. V lost 0 bases to trimming and J lost 7 bases; unmatched junction nucleotides: 10. As DNA, the CDR3 is TGTGCCAGCAGCTTAGCTGGTAGCGGGAGACAAGGTAATGAGCAGTTCTTC. Protein product: CASSLAGSGRQGNEQFF.

The chain uses TRBV6-4 and TRBJ2-1; 12 bases line up with TRBD2. The CDR3 is made up of 14 amino acids. Germline lookup yields CDR1 MRHNA and CDR2 SNTAGT. The V segment lost 4 bases and the J segment 6 bases; nucleotides outside the gene matches: 1. CDR3 sequence reads: CASSASGGANEQFF. For the CDR3, the DNA is TGTGCCAGCAGTGCTAGCGGGGGGGCCAATGAGCAGTTCTTC.

CDR3 sequence (DNA): TGCACCAGCAGCCCTCTCGGGACTAGCGGGGAAAGAGAGACCCAGTACTTC. It encodes CTSSPLGTSGERETQYF. The chain carries TRBV1 and TRBJ2-5; the table calls TRBD2, which could not be checked here. TRBV1 is a pseudogene. The CDR3 spans 17 residues.

The chain is built from TRBV27 and TRBJ1-6; no definite D call. V lost 6 bases and J lost 8, with 14 bases in between. The CDR3 loop spans 14 amino acids. Germline V gives CDR1 MNHEY, CDR2 SMNVEV (reference sequence). In DNA, the CDR3 is TGTGCCAGCAGCTCCCGGAGGGCTGATTCACCCCTCCACTTT. Its protein is CASSSRRADSPLHF.

V gene TRBV4-3 combines with J gene TRBJ2-6; weak D call: TRBD2 (5 bases). Per germline, CDR1 LGHNA and CDR2 YSLEER. V shed 0 bases and J shed 0 bases, with 6 bases lying between them. The CDR3 contains 16 residues. In DNA, the CDR3 is TGCGCCAGCAGCCAAGAAGCGGCCTCTGGGGCCAACGTCCTGACTTTC. Translating it yields CASSQEAASGANVLTF.

This clone was recorded once. The chain uses TRBV29-1 and TRBJ1-1, with TRBD1 identical over 8 bases. With 3 bases clipped from V and 1 base from J, the junction kept 22 bases outside the gene matches. The germline V gene has CDR1 SQVTM and CDR2 ANQGSEA. The CDR3 is 20 residues long. Written as DNA, the CDR3 is TGCAGCGTTGACAGTCAGAGCGAAGAGACAGGGGATAATAAGAACACTGAAGCTTTCTTT. It encodes CSVDSQSEETGDNKNTEAFF.

This sequence joins TRBV7-9 and TRBJ2-5; 7 bases fit TRBD1. Unmatched junction bases numbered 4, after V lost 5 bases and J lost 4 bases. Germline assignment: CDR1 SEHNR and CDR2 FQNEAQ (reference sequence). This CDR3 is built from 13 residues. The CDR3 here is CASSRTGRETQYF. For the CDR3, the DNA is TGTGCCAGCAGCAGGACAGGCCGAGAGACCCAGTACTTC. The full variable domain, with the rest looked up from reference TRBV7-9 and TRBJ2-5, is DTGVSQNPRHKITKRGQNVTFRCDPISEHNRLYWYRQTLGQGPEFLTYFQNEAQLEKSRLLSDRFSAERPKGSFSTLEIQRTEQGDSAMYLCASSRTGRETQYFGPGTRLLVL.

This chain connects TRBV12-5 to TRBJ1-4; D is perhaps TRBD1 (6 bases). Germline loops: CDR1 LGHNT, CDR2 FRNRAP. V was cut by 6 bases and J by 0 bases, with 14 bases left in between. CDR3 length: 16 residues. This chain's CDR3 is CASGPGQSPTNEKLFF. For the CDR3, the DNA is TGTGCTAGTGGCCCTGGACAGTCTCCAACTAATGAAAAACTGTTTTTT.

For the CDR3, the DNA is TGCGCCAGCAGCTTGACCCCAGGGCCGGAGACCCAGTACTTC. It is translated as CASSLTPGPETQYF. The V and J genes are TRBV5-1 and TRBJ2-5; TRBD1 is a possible D gene (5 bases). V lost 1 base, J lost 5 bases, and 12 bases lay in between. Germline V gives CDR1 SGHRS, CDR2 YFSETQ. The length of the CDR3 is 14 residues.

V is TRBV7-8 and J is TRBJ2-7; D is possibly TRBD2 (6 bases). Germline V CDR1 and CDR2: SGHVS, FQNEAQ. Trimming pared 5 bases from V and 2 bases from J, leaving 13 bases between. The CDR3 runs to 14 residues. The CDR3 spells CASSPGDLTYEQYF. The DNA of the CDR3 is TGTGCCAGCAGCCCGGGGGACCTGACCTACGAGCAGTACTTC.

V is TRBV28 and J is TRBJ2-7; maybe TRBD2 (5 bases). The germline V and J ends were trimmed by 6 bases and 2 bases, with 14 bases remaining between them. CDR3 length: 14 amino acids. Germline loops: CDR1 MDHEN, CDR2 SYDVKM. Here the CDR3 reads CASSLGGLTYEQYF. As DNA, the CDR3 is TGTGCCAGCAGCTTAGGCGGGCTTACCTACGAGCAGTACTTC.

The chain is built from TRBV5-1 and TRBJ1-1; a possible D gene is TRBD1 (5 bases). CDR3 length: 14 residues. Deletions cut 4 bases from V and 2 bases from J, with 12 bases between. Germline lookup yields CDR1 SGHRS and CDR2 YFSETQ. CDR3 DNA: TGCGCCAGCAGCCCGGGGGGGGGAAACACTGAAGCTTTCTTT. Amino acid sequence: CASSPGGGNTEAFF.

The chain uses TRBV7-8 and TRBJ2-5, with D possibly TRBD2 on 5 matching bases. The end of the DNA fits TRBJ2-7 better, so the J call may be wrong. The CDR3 runs 14 residues. CDR1 SGHVS and CDR2 FQNEAQ come from the germline V gene. In nucleotides, the CDR3 is TGTGCCAGCAGCTTTGCGCGGAGCGGCCACGAGCAGTACTTC. Encoded protein: CASSFARSGHEQYF.